The clone carrying this T cell receptor beta chain showed up many times. The data belong to a study of regulatory T cells in long-lasting Graves disease. The CDR3 is 15 residues long. V dropped 0 bases and J dropped 3 bases, with 12 bases sitting between them. Germline CDR1 is LGHNA and CDR2 is YNFKEQ. Time point denoted: newly diagnosed GD, antithyroid drugs for less than 3 months. After RNA was extracted from PBMCs, the TCR library was made from it. Assembly of TCR beta libraries relied on iRepertoire HTBI primers together with Arm-PCR of CDR3 regions. A single record per CDR3 protein comes from TCRdb applying MiXCR to the multiplex PCR reads. The sample records a few hundred thousand distinct CDR3 sequences, about 16% being singletons. The sample was also linked to a second study, of T cells in Graves' hyperthyroidism and ophthalmopathy.

This rearrangement joins TRBV4-2 to TRBJ2-7, with a possible D match to TRBD1 (5 bases). The sequence was collected from a woman between 18 and 30 years old with Graves disease. Sequenced material: peripheral blood mononuclear cells (PBMCs), taken at new diagnosis, from a patient treated with antithyroid drugs. CDR3 residues: CASSQDQGSHYEQYF. CDR3 nucleotides: TGTGCCAGCAGCCAAGATCAGGGCAGCCACTACGAGCAGTACTTC.